The clone carrying this TCR beta chain was detected only a few times. CDR3 size: 12 residues. Germline assignment: CDR1 SNHLY and CDR2 FYNNEI. Trimming cost V 8 bases and J 6 bases, with 13 bases left between them. These data belong to a study of control samples from healthy donors and cancer patients. Clones were sequenced by immunoSEQ multiplex PCR, and TCRdb holds only the in-frame ones, with some missing. This table has roughly 120,000 clones, around nine tenths appearing once. The chain links TRBV2 to TRBJ1-1; D gene uncertain. Material for sequencing was blood. This sequence was found in a woman aged 50 to 60 in good health. In DNA, the CDR3 is TGTGCCAGCCGCCCCTCGGACTCTGAAGCTTTCTTT. This gives the protein CASRPSDSEAFF.